The 2 T cell receptor beta chains below come from one sample, sequenced in a study of cytomegalovirus exposure and HLA in healthy donors. PCR used 60 Vbeta primers and 13 Jbeta primers. TCRdb's copy holds only in-frame clones and misses some; the assay was immunoSEQ multiplex PCR. The sample contains about 120,000 clones, 70% to 80% of which appear only once. The sample consisted of PBMCs. These receptors were collected from a middle-aged woman in good health and CMV-seropositive.

The chain uses TRBV5-4 and TRBJ1-2; TRBD1 matches 11 bases. Germline loops: CDR1 SGHNT, CDR2 YYREEE (reference sequence). The CDR3 length is 15 residues. V lost 3 bases, J lost 8 bases, and 9 bases stayed unmatched. CDR3 DNA sequence: TGTGCCAGCAGCTCCGGACAGGGGGCAAAAGCAGGCTACACCTTC. It encodes CASSSGQGAKAGYTF. Looking up the rest from reference TRBV5-4 and TRBJ1-2 gives the full variable domain: ETGVTQSPTHLIKTRGQQVTLRCSSQSGHNTVSWYQQALGQGPQFIFQYYREEENGRGNFPPRFSGLQFPNYSSELNVNALELDDSALYLCASSSGQGAKAGYTFGSGTRLTVV.

V is TRBV6-4 and J is TRBJ1-2, with 8 bases aligning to TRBD1. CDR3 size: 15 residues. The J segment lost 3 bases and the V segment lost 4 bases, leaving 7 bases of the junction unmatched. From germline, CDR1 is MRHNA and CDR2 SNTAGT. The CDR3 loop is CASSGGQGTDYGYTF. The CDR3 DNA reads as TGTGCCAGCAGTGGCGGACAGGGTACAGACTATGGCTACACCTTC.